This entry describes one TCR beta chain. Its antigen is unknown. The data were produced by immunoSEQ multiplex PCR, yet TCRdb's version contains in-frame clones alone and is incomplete. In the table there are a few hundred thousand clones, nearly 95% of which are singletons. Trimming pared 8 bases from V and 3 bases from J, leaving 11 bases between. This CDR3 contains 13 residues. In germline, CDR1 is MNHEY, CDR2 SVGAGI. As for time point: blood from clinic visit 5 months post-surgery; TSC patient then seizure free. Surgery cases with the highest brain T cell transcript signatures were chosen for sequencing. Before surgery, patients took at least one anti-epileptic drug. The data belong to a study of brain T cells in children with intractable seizures. The study's findings and limits: Patients' HCMV serostatus was unknown; virus specificity rests on CDR3 similarity alone. Pre- and post-surgery blood differed in depth, so pre-surgery absences may be undersampling.

The source of this sequence is a boy younger than two with tuberous sclerosis and intractable seizures. The chain uses TRBV6-5 and TRBJ1-5, with D possibly being TRBD1 (5 bases). The starting material was peripheral blood, obtained 4 to 6 months after surgery. In DNA, the CDR3 is TGTGCCAGCGGACAAACGATCAATCAGCCCCAGCATTTT. It is translated as CASGQTINQPQHF.